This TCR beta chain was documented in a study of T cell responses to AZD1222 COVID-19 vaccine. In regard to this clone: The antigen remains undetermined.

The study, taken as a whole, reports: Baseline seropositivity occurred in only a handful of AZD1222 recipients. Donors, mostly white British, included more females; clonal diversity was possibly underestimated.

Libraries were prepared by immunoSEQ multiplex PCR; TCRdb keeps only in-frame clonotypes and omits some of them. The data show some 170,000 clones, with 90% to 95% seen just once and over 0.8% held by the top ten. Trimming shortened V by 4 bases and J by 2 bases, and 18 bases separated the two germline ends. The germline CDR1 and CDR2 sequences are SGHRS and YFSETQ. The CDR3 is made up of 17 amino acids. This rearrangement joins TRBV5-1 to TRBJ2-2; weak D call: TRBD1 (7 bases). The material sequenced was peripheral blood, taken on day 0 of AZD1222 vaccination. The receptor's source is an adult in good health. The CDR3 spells CASSLRRQGGNTGELFF. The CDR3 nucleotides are TGCGCCAGCAGCCTGAGAAGGCAGGGGGGAAACACCGGGGAGCTGTTTTTT.